This T cell receptor beta chain was recorded in a study of response to subunit inactivated influenza vaccine. Study findings and constraints: Only a handful of new T cells, the authors suggested, are recruited with each seasonal influenza vaccination.

As regards this clonotype: Its antigen is unidentified.

Between the trimmed V and J ends, which lost 0 bases and 10 bases, there was a span of 11 bases. Germline CDR1 SGHDT, CDR2 YYEEEE. The CDR3 runs to 13 residues. TCRdb reanalysed the RT-PCR reads using MiXCR and keeps one entry per CDR3 protein. Of almost 250,000 distinct CDR3 sequences listed, about 12% are singletons. The sample in question was non-naive T cells sorted from PBMCs, obtained about 14 days before vaccination. The receptor was isolated from a man aged 45 to 65 who received an inactivated influenza vaccine. The chain is built from TRBV5-6 and TRBJ2-1; no firm D call. CDR3 sequence: CASSLALAREQFF. CDR3 bases: TGTGCCAGCAGCTTGGCCCTGGCACGGGAGCAGTTCTTC.